This T cell receptor (beta chain) was captured by sequencing in a study of blood T cell repertoires in COVID-19. Original processing methods: Quantification of nucleated cells was approximated via reference gene primer amplification. Sequencing used immunoSEQ multiplex PCR; TCRdb keeps in-frame clones, though not all of them. For V, J and clone size, that table is used; D and trimming come from the DNA. The table shows roughly 200,000 clones, with 75% to 90% occurring only once. This CDR3 has 14 amino acids. From germline, CDR1 is MNHEY and CDR2 SVGEGT. J lost 7 bases, V lost 5 bases, and 5 bases had no gene match.

The receptor was derived from an older woman with acute or convalescent COVID-19. V and J are TRBV6-2 or TRBV6-3 and TRBJ1-6, with 7 bases aligning to TRBD1. Sequenced sample: peripheral blood. CDR3 bases: TGTGCCAGCAGTAAGACAGGGTACAATTCACCCCTCCACTTT. Translated: CASSKTGYNSPLHF.